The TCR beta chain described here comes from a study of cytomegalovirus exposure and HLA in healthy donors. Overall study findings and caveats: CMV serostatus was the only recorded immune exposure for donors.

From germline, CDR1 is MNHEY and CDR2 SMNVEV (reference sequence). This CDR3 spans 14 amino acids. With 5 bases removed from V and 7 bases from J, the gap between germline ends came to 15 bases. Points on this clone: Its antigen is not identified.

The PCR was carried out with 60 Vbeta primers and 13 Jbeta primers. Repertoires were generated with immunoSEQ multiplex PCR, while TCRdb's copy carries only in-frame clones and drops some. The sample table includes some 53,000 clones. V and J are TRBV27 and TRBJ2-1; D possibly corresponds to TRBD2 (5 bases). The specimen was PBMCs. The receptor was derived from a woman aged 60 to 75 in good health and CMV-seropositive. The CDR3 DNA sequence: TGTGCCAGCAGTCCGGACGGGGAAGGGAATGAGCAGTTCTTC. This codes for CASSPDGEGNEQFF.